What follows describes a single T cell receptor (beta chain). The repertoire was sequenced with immunoSEQ multiplex PCR; TCRdb's copy has only in-frame clones and lacks some. The sample has about 90,000 clones; over 80% are singletons. This sample is part of a study of blood T cell repertoires in COVID-19. This receptor was obtained from a woman aged 80 or over with active or convalescent COVID-19. Sequencing was done on a sample of peripheral blood.

CDR3 in DNA: TGTGCCAGCTCACCACCGCCAAGGGGCTACAATGAGCAGTTCTTC. Its protein product is CASSPPPRGYNEQFF. The rearrangement uses TRBV18 and TRBJ2-1; D perhaps matches TRBD1 (5 bases). V shed 0 bases and J shed 3 bases, with 9 bases lying between them. The V gene's germline CDR1 is KGHSH and CDR2 LQKENI. This CDR3 is 15 amino acids long.